Listed here are 14 T cell receptor beta chains from one sample, sequenced in a study of beta chain features in type 1 diabetes. Antigens for these TCRs are unknown. Expressed TCRB transcripts were sequenced, since all the RNA that had been isolated was reverse transcribed. The table came from immunoSEQ multiplex PCR; TCRdb's copy has only in-frame clones and leaves some out. The table lists about 660,000 clones, roughly 13% of them singletons. Findings and limits, study-wide: The study found moderately but significantly shorter TCRB CDR3s in all four CD4+ subsets of Type 1 diabetes patients.

Sequenced: naive CD4+ T cells from blood. Source of these receptors: a man aged 18-30 years with type 1 diabetes.

This chain uses TRBV30 with TRBJ2-1; 14 bases agree with TRBD2. Germline V CDR1 and CDR2: GTSNPN, SVGIG (reference sequence). The CDR3 is 17 residues long. V lost 2 bases, J lost 7 bases, and 10 bases stayed unmatched. CDR3 sequence: CAWSSGTSGSIGNEQFF. The DNA of the CDR3 is TGTGCCTGGAGTTCCGGGACTAGCGGGAGCATTGGGAATGAGCAGTTCTTC.

This clone was seen a handful of times. The chain has TRBV4-3 and TRBJ1-1; tentative D call: TRBD1 (6 bases). Germline V lookup: CDR1 LGHNA, CDR2 YSLEER. CDR3 length: 14 amino acids. Trimming shortened V by 4 bases and J by 5 bases, and 14 bases separated the two germline ends. The DNA of the CDR3 is TGCGCCAGCAGCCTCTGGGGGGGGCGGACTGAAGCTTTCTTT. Amino acids: CASSLWGGRTEAFF.

This clone showed up just a few times. The V call is TRBV10-2, the J call TRBJ1-4; no reliable D call. Deletions cut 2 bases from V and 11 bases from J, with 15 bases between. The CDR3 is 14 residues long. Germline lookup yields CDR1 WSHSY and CDR2 SAAADI. The CDR3, as DNA: TGCGCCAGCAGTGAGAGTACAAGCGGTGGGAAACTGTTTTTT. Its translation: CASSESTSGGKLFF.

This clone has more than one count but fewer than ten. The chain uses TRBV9 and TRBJ1-1; 9 bases match TRBD1. The CDR3 totals 14 residues. V was pared by 4 bases and J by 3 bases, with 4 bases of the junction left unmatched. Germline V gene lookup returns CDR1 SGDLS and CDR2 YYNGEE. The CDR3 protein is CASSPRTGDTEAFF. The CDR3 DNA sequence: TGTGCCAGCAGCCCCAGGACAGGGGACACTGAAGCTTTCTTT.

The CDR3 reads CASSFRPGGWNQPQHF. The CDR3 coding sequence is TGTGCCAGCAGCTTCCGCCCAGGGGGCTGGAATCAGCCCCAGCATTTT. The rearrangement joins TRBV7-2 to TRBJ1-5, with TRBD1 matching 8 bases. The CDR3 length is 16 residues. In germline, CDR1 is SGHTA, CDR2 FQGNSA. The J segment lost 4 bases and the V segment lost 3 bases, leaving 8 bases of the junction unmatched.

Only a few counts were recorded for this clone. The chain combines TRBV7-2 with TRBJ2-1; D not resolved. V shed 7 bases and J shed 0 bases, with 13 bases lying between them. This CDR3 comprises 15 residues. The germline V gene has CDR1 SGHTA and CDR2 FQGNSA. The CDR3 protein is CASTVAPGSYNEQFF. The DNA for the CDR3 is TGTGCCAGCACGGTCGCGCCGGGCTCCTACAATGAGCAGTTCTTC.

CDR3: CAWSLQGRDTEAFF. CDR3 bases: TGTGCCTGGAGTCTACAGGGGAGAGACACTGAAGCTTTCTTT. V gene TRBV30 combines with J gene TRBJ1-1; TRBD1 aligns across 7 bases. Unmatched junction bases numbered 6, after V lost 2 bases and J lost 3 bases. The CDR3 runs to 14 residues. The V gene's germline CDR1 is GTSNPN and CDR2 SVGIG (reference sequence).

This clone was counted only a few times. As DNA, the CDR3 is TGTGCTAGTGGCCCAGGTGGAAACACCATATATTTT. As protein: CASGPGGNTIYF. V and J are TRBV12-5 and TRBJ1-3, with D unresolved. The germline CDR1 and CDR2 sequences are LGHNT and FRNRAP. The CDR3 contains 12 residues. Between the trimmed V and J ends, which lost 6 bases and 3 bases, there was a span of 6 bases.

The chain combines TRBV15 with TRBJ1-6, with no clear D. The CDR3 totals 15 residues. The ends were cut back, 4 bases at V and 9 bases at J, with 16 bases in the middle. Germline values: CDR1 LNHNV, CDR2 YYDKDF (reference sequence). CDR3 sequence (DNA): TGTGCCACCAGCATCCGGGTCATTAGTGGTTCACCCCTCCACTTT. Protein: CATSIRVISGSPLHF.

CDR3 DNA: TGCAGCGTTGACGGAGTTCAAGGGGTAGCGTCCTACGAGCAGTACTTC. It is translated as CSVDGVQGVASYEQYF. This chain connects TRBV29-1 to TRBJ2-7; either TRBD1 or TRBD2 may supply D (5 bases each). Between the trimmed V and J ends, which lost 3 bases and 1 base, there was a span of 19 bases. The CDR3 loop spans 16 amino acids. The germline V gene encodes CDR1 SQVTM and CDR2 ANQGSEA.

A few counts support this clone. CDR3 DNA sequence: TGTGCCAGCAGCTTAGACAGGGCTAGCTACACCTTC. The encoded protein is CASSLDRASYTF. The chain carries TRBV7-9 and TRBJ1-2, with D perhaps matching TRBD1 (6 bases). Germline CDR1 and CDR2: SEHNR and FQNEAQ (reference sequence). This CDR3 has 12 amino acids. The V end was cut by 1 base, the J end by 9 bases, with 9 bases between.

This clone appeared a few times. This chain connects TRBV29-1 to TRBJ1-2; no clear D gene. V was trimmed by 5 bases and J by 2 bases, leaving 9 bases between them. Germline CDR1 is SQVTM and CDR2 is ANQGSEA. This CDR3 is built from 12 residues. In DNA, the CDR3 is TGCAGCGTTAGTCTACCCAACTATGGCTACACCTTC. This gives the protein CSVSLPNYGYTF. The full variable domain, completed using reference TRBV29-1 and TRBJ1-2, is SAVISQKPSRDICQRGTSLTIQCQVDSQVTMMFWYRQQPGQSLTLIATANQGSEATYESGFVIDKFPISRPNLTFSTLTVSNMSPEDSSIYLCSVSLPNYGYTFGSGTRLTVV.

In this sample, this clone turned up a few times. The gene calls are TRBV7-2 and TRBJ2-3, with TRBD2 matching over 10 bases. Germline CDR1 is SGHTA and CDR2 is FQGNSA. The length of the CDR3 is 15 residues. V gave up 5 bases and J gave up 1 base; unmatched junction bases: 3. In nucleotides, the CDR3 is TGTGCCAGCAGCCCCGGGACTAGCGGCACAGATACGCAGTATTTT. This encodes CASSPGTSGTDTQYF. The full variable domain, with the rest looked up from reference TRBV7-2 and TRBJ2-3, is GAGVSQSPSNKVTEKGKDVELRCDPISGHTALYWYRQSLGQGLEFLIYFQGNSAPDKSGLPSDRFSAERTGGSVSTLTIQRTQQEDSAVYLCASSPGTSGTDTQYFGPGTRLTVL.

V gene TRBV7-9 combines with J gene TRBJ1-5; 12 nucleotides agree with TRBD1. The CDR3 contains 16 residues. The germline V gene encodes CDR1 SEHNR and CDR2 FQNEAQ (reference sequence). V was clipped by 3 bases and J by 2 bases; unmatched bases: 2. CDR3 nucleotides: TGTGCCAGCAGCTTGGGACAGGGGGCTCGCAATCAGCCCCAGCATTTT. This translates into CASSLGQGARNQPQHF.